Sequencing of this T cell receptor beta chain was carried out in a study of T cells in tumors after PD-1 blockade. Study outcomes and limitations: Peripheral recruitment is suggested, as some novel exhausted tumor clones were in pre-treatment blood.

Libraries were prepared by immunoSEQ multiplex PCR; TCRdb keeps only in-frame clonotypes and omits some of them. The repertoire holds about 47,000 clones, with 79% as singletons. Points on this clone: The antigen remains unidentified.

Per the germline V gene, CDR1 is MNHEY and CDR2 is SVGAGI. The CDR3 runs 14 residues. Germline trimming cut 2 bases from V and 6 bases from J; bases unmatched to any gene: 4. Template: tumor biopsy or peripheral blood genomic DNA, about 616-6,004 ng per sample. The receptor was isolated from a human donor with advanced basal cell or squamous cell carcinoma (not recorded which). The source was PBMCs, collected before anti-PD-1 therapy. This sequence joins TRBV6-5 and TRBJ2-7; TRBD1 matches 10 bases. CDR3 nucleotides: TGTGCCAGCAGTTACGGGACAGGGGTCGCCGAGCAGTACTTC. Amino acid sequence: CASSYGTGVAEQYF.